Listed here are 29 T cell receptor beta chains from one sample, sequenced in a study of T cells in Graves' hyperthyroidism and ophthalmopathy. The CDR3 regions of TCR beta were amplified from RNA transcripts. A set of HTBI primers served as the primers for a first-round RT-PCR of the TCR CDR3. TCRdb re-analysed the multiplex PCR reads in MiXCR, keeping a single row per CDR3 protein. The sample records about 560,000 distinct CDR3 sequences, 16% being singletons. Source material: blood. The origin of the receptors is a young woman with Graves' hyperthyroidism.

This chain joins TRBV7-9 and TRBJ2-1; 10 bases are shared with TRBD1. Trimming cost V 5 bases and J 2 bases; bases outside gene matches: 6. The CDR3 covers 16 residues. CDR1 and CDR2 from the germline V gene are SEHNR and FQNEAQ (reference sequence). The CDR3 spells CASSRWTGGAYNEQFF. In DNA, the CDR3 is TGTGCCAGCAGCAGATGGACAGGGGGTGCCTACAATGAGCAGTTCTTC. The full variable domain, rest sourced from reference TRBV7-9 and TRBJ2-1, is DTGVSQNPRHKITKRGQNVTFRCDPISEHNRLYWYRQTLGQGPEFLTYFQNEAQLEKSRLLSDRFSAERPKGSFSTLEIQRTEQGDSAMYLCASSRWTGGAYNEQFFGPGTRLTVL.

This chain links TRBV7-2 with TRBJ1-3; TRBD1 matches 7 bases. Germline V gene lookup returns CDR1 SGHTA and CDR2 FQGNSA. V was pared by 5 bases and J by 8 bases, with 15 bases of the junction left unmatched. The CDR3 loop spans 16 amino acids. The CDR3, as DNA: TGTGCCAGCAGCCTCTTGAGGCCGGGAGGGACAGACACCATATATTTT. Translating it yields CASSLLRPGGTDTIYF.

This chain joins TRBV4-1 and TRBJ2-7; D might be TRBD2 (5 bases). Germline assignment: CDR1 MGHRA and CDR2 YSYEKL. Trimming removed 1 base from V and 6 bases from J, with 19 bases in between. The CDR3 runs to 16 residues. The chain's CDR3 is CASSQGPSSGAGEQYF. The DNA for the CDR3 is TGCGCCAGCAGCCAAGGGCCTAGCTCGGGTGCAGGCGAGCAGTACTTC.

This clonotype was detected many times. The CDR3 DNA follows: TGCGCCAGCAGCCAAGATCACATGGTAGCTAGCGGGAGTTCAGATACGCAGTATTTT. This codes for CASSQDHMVASGSSDTQYF. The chain couples TRBV4-1 to TRBJ2-3; 10 bases align to TRBD2. In germline, CDR1 is MGHRA, CDR2 YSYEKL. Unmatched junction bases numbered 13, after V lost 0 bases and J lost 4 bases. The CDR3 extends over 19 amino acids.

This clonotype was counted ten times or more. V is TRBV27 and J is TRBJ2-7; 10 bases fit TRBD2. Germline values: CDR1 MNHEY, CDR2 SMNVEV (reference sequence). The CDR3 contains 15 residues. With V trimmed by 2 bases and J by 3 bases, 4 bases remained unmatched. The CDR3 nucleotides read TGTGCCAGCAGTTTACTAGCGGGGGCCTTCTACGAGCAGTACTTC. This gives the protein CASSLLAGAFYEQYF.

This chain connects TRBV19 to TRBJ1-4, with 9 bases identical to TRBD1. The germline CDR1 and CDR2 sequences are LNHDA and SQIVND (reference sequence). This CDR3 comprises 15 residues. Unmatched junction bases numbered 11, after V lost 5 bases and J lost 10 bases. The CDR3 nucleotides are TGTGCCAGTAGTCCACAGGGGGCAGGATATGGAAAACTGTTTTTT. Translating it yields CASSPQGAGYGKLFF.

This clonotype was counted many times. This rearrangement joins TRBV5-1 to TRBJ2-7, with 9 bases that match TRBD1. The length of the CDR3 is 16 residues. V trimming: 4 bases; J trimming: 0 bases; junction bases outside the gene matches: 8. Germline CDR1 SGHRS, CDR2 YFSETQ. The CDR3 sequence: CASSLGDREVSYEQYF. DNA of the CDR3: TGCGCCAGCAGCCTTGGGGACAGGGAAGTCTCCTACGAGCAGTACTTC.

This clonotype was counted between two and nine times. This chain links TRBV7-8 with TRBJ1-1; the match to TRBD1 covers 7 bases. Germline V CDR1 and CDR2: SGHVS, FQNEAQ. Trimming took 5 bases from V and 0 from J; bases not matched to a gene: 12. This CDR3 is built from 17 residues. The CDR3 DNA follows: TGTGCCAGCAGCCTGACAGGGCCAAACGTCCTGAACACTGAAGCTTTCTTT. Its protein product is CASSLTGPNVLNTEAFF.

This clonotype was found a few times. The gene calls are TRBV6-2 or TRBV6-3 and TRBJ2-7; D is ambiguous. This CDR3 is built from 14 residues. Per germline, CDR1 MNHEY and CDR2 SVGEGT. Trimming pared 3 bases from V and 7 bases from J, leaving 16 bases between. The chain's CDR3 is CASSYTEILGEQYF. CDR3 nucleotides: TGTGCCAGCAGTTATACCGAAATTTTGGGGGAGCAGTACTTC.

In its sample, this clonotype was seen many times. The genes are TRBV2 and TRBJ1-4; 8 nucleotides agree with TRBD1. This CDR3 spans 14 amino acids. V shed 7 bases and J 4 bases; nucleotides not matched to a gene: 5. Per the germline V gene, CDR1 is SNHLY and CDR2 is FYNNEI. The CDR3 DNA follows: TGTGCCAGCATCAGGACAGGGATTAATGAAAAACTGTTTTTT. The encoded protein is CASIRTGINEKLFF.

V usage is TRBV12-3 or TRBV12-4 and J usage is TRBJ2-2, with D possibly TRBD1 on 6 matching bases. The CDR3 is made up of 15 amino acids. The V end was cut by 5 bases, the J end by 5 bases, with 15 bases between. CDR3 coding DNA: TGTGCCAGCAGTCCTCCGGGACATATTACCGGGGAGCTGTTTTTT. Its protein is CASSPPGHITGELFF.

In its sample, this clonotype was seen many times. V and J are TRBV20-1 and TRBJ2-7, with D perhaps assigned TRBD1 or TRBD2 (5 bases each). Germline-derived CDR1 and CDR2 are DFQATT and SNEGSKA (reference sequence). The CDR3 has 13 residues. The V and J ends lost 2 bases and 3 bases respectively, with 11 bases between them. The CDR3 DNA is TGCAGTGCTAGACAGGGAGATTACTACGAGCAGTACTTC. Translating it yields CSARQGDYYEQYF.

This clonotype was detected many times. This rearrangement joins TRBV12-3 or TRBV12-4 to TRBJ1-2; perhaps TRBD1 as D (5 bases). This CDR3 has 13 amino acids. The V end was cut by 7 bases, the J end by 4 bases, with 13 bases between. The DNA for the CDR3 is TGTGCCAGCACCGGGGACGGTTCCTATGGCTACACCTTC. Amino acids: CASTGDGSYGYTF.

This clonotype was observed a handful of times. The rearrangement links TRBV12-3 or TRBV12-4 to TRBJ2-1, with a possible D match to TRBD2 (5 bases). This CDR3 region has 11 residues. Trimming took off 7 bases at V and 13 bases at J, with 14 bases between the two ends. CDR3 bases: TGTGCCAGCACCATCCGGGGTAACCAGTTCTTC. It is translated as CASTIRGNQFF.

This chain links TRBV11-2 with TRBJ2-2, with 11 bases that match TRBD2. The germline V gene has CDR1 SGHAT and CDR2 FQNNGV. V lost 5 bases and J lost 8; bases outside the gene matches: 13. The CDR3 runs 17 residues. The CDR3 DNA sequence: TGTGCCAGCAGCAAACGACTAGCGGGGACTTTTTATGGGGAGCTGTTTTTT. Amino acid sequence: CASSKRLAGTFYGELFF. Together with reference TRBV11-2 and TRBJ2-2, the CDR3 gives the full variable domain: EAGVAQSPRYKIIEKRQSVAFWCNPISGHATLYWYQQILGQGPKLLIQFQNNGVVDDSQLPKDRFSAERLKGVDSTLKIQPAKLEDSAVYLCASSKRLAGTFYGELFFGEGSRLTVL.

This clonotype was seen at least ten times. The CDR3 is CSATDRLSEQYF. The CDR3 nucleotides read TGCAGTGCTACAGACAGACTGTCGGAGCAGTACTTC. The chain links TRBV20-1 to TRBJ2-7, with D perhaps TRBD1 (5 bases). This CDR3 has 12 amino acids. Germline V gives CDR1 DFQATT, CDR2 SNEGSKA (reference sequence). Deletions cut 4 bases from V and 7 bases from J, with 14 bases between.

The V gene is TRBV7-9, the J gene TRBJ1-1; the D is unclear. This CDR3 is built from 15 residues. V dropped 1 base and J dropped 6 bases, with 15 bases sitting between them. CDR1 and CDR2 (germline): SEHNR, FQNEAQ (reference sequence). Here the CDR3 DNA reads TGTGCCAGCAGCTTAGGGGTAGGGCGCAACTCTGAAGCTTTCTTT. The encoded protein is CASSLGVGRNSEAFF.

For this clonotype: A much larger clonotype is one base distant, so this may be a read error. CDR3 nucleotide sequence: TGCGCCAGCAGTGGGGAGACTAGCGTGAGCTCCTACGGGCAGTACTTC. Its translation is CASSGETSVSSYGQYF. The chain recombines TRBV5-1 with TRBJ2-7, with 8 bases fitting TRBD2. Germline-derived CDR1 and CDR2 are SGHRS and YFSETQ. There are 16 residues in the CDR3.

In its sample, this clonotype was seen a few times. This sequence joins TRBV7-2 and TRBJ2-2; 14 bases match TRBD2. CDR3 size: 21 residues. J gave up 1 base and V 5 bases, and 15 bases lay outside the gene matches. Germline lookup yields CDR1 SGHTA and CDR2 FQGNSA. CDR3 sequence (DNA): TGTGCCAGCAGCGTACGACCGGTGGGACTAGCGGGGGTACAGAACACCGGGGAGCTGTTTTTT. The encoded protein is CASSVRPVGLAGVQNTGELFF.

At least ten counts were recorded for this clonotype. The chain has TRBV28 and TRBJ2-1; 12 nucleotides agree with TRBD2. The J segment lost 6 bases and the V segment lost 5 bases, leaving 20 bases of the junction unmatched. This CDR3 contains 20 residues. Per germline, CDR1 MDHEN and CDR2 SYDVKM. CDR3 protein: CASSLGQGRSGTSGRNEQFF. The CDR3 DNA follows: TGTGCCAGCAGTCTCGGACAGGGGCGATCCGGGACTAGCGGGCGCAATGAGCAGTTCTTC. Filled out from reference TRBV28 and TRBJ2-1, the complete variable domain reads DVKVTQSSRYLVKRTGEKVFLECVQDMDHENMFWYRQDPGLGLRLIYFSYDVKMKEKGDIPEGYSVSREKKERFSLILESASTNQTSMYLCASSLGQGRSGTSGRNEQFFGPGTRLTVL.

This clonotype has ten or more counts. CDR3 nucleotide sequence: TGCAGTGCTGGACAGAAAGAAGAGACCCAGTACTTC. It is translated as CSAGQKEETQYF. The chain is built from TRBV20-1 and TRBJ2-5; tentative D call: TRBD1 (6 bases). The CDR3 covers 12 residues. Germline-derived CDR1 and CDR2 are DFQATT and SNEGSKA (reference sequence). The ends were cut back, 5 bases at V and 3 bases at J, with 10 bases in the middle.

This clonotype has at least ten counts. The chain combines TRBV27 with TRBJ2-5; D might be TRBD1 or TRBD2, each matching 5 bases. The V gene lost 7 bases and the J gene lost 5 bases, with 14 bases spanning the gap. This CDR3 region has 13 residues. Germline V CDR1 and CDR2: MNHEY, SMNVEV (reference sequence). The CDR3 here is CASTTAGAETQYF. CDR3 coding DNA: TGTGCCAGCACCACCGCCGGGGCCGAGACCCAGTACTTC.

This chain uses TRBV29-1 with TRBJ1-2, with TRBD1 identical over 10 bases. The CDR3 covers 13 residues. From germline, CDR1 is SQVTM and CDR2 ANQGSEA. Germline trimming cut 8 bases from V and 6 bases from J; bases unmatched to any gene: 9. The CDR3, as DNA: TGCAGCACACGGGACAGGGGCGGGAATGGCTACACCTTC. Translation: CSTRDRGGNGYTF. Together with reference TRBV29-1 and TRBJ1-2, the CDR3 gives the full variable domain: SAVISQKPSRDICQRGTSLTIQCQVDSQVTMMFWYRQQPGQSLTLIATANQGSEATYESGFVIDKFPISRPNLTFSTLTVSNMSPEDSSIYLCSTRDRGGNGYTFGSGTRLTVV.

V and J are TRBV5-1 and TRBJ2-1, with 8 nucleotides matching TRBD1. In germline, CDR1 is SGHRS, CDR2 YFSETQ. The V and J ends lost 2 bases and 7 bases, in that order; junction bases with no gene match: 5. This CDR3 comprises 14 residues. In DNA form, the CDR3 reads TGCGCCAGCAGCTTCGGGACAGGTAGGAATGAGCAGTTCTTC. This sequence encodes CASSFGTGRNEQFF.

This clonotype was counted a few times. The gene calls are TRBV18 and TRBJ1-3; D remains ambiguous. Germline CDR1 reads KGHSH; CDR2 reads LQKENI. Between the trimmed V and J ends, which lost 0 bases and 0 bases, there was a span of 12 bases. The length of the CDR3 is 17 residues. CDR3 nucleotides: TGTGCCAGCTCACCACCGCTCGGATCCCACTCTGGAAACACCATATATTTT. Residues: CASSPPLGSHSGNTIYF.

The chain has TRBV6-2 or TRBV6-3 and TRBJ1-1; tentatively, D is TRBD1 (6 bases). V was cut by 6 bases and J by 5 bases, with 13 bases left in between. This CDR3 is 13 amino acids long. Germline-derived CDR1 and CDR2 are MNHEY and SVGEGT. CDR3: CASSPGVKTEAFF. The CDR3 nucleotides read TGTGCCAGCAGCCCAGGGGTAAAAACTGAAGCTTTCTTT.

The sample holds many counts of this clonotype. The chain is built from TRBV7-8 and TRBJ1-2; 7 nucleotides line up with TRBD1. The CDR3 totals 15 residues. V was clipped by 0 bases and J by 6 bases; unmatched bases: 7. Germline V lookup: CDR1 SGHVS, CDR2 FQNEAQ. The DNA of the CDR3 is TGTGCCAGCAGCTTAGCCGCCAGGGGGGACGATGGCTACACCTTC. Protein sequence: CASSLAARGDDGYTF.

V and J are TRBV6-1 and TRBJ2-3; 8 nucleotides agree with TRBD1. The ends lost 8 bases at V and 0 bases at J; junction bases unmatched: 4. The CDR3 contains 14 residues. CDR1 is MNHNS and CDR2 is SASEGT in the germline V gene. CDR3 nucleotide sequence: TGTGCCAGCGGGGACAGGCGAAGCACAGATACGCAGTATTTT. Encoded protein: CASGDRRSTDTQYF.

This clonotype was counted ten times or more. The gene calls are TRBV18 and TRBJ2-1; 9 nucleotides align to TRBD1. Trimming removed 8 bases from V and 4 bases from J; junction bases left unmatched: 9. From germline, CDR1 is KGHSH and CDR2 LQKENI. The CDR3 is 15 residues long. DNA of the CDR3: TGTGCCAGCAGCCCATCCGGGACAGGGTACAATGAGCAGTTCTTC. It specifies CASSPSGTGYNEQFF.